This TCR beta chain comes out of a study of blood T cell repertoires in COVID-19. Study as a whole: PBMCs, B-cell-depleted T cells, or T cells provided the cDNA or gDNA that made up the material.

As processed by the authors: By means of reference gene primer amplification, nucleated cell counts were estimated. This table comes from immunoSEQ multiplex PCR, and its TCRdb copy is limited to in-frame clones, with some not included. V and J calls and clone size are those listed in that table; D and trimming were worked out from the DNA. The table records 50,000 to 65,000 clones, around 77% of them present only once. This CDR3 is 15 amino acids long. Looked up from germline, CDR1 is SGHTA and CDR2 is FQGTGA. Unmatched junction bases numbered 4, after V lost 5 bases and J lost 2 bases. The Seattle patients joined while their infection was active and were tracked longitudinally afterward.

This sequence originates from a woman aged 70 to 79 with COVID-19, enrolled during active disease. Sequences were obtained from peripheral blood. V and J are TRBV7-3 and TRBJ2-1; 9 positions match TRBD1. CDR3 in DNA: TGTGCCAGCAGCCCCCGACAGGGGGCCTACAATGAGCAGTTCTTC. It yields the protein CASSPRQGAYNEQFF.